This T cell receptor beta chain was found in a study of identical twins. CDR1 DFQATT and CDR2 SNEGSKA come from the germline V gene (reference sequence). There are 13 residues in the CDR3. V gave up 6 bases and J gave up 2 bases; unmatched junction bases: 5. TCRdb independently ran MiXCR on the 5' RACE reads; one entry per CDR3 protein. The profile shows hundreds of thousands of distinct CDR3 sequences, roughly 6% of them singletons. Broader study findings: The same donors were not followed; conclusions instead depended on cross-sectional statistical analysis. Beta out-of-frame sequences showed weaker excess twin sharing. For monozygotic twins, models underestimated out-of-frame TCR alpha sharing. For out-of-frame alpha sequences shared by twins, low generation probability was in excess.

The table lists this clonotype with many counts. Its antigen is as yet unknown. The chain links TRBV20-1 to TRBJ2-7; 9 nucleotides line up with TRBD2. The sequenced sample consisted of naive T cells sorted from blood. The origin of this receptor is a man aged 18 to 35 in good health. CDR3 sequence (DNA): TGCAGTGCCAGGACTAGCGCTACCTACGAGCAGTACTTC. Translated, it gives CSARTSATYEQYF.